The clone carrying this T cell receptor (beta chain) turned up a few times. The antigen is not known. This CDR3 comprises 16 residues. V dropped 0 bases and J dropped 1 base, with 10 bases sitting between them. CDR1 is SGHNT and CDR2 is YENEEA in the germline V gene. CD4+ T cells that had been cultured provided DNA sequenced with the Oncomine TCR Beta short-read assay. TCRdb re-derived calls from the PCR reads in MiXCR, one entry per CDR3 protein. The sample yields about 5,600 distinct CDR3 sequences, 45% to 60% seen once. Described treatment: approximately 9-day PBMC culture with coronavirus spike peptide pools or control peptides (ViraFEST assay). This entry is derived from a study of vaccination and CD4 T cells after COVID-19.

The sample consisted of CD4+ T cells from blood, cultured in vitro. The source of this sequence is a human donor who had recovered from COVID-19. V gene TRBV11-3 combines with J gene TRBJ2-1; D ambiguous. CDR3 bases: TGTGCCAGCAGCTTAGATTCGGCTGGATCCTACAATGAGCAGTTCTTC. It yields the protein CASSLDSAGSYNEQFF.